This TCR beta chain derives from a study of blood T cell repertoires in COVID-19 (dated by TCRdb to the early 2020s). In the study overall: Samples from collaborators originated in the United States, Italy and Spain and spanned both the acute and convalescent phases of COVID-19. The sample metadata nearly always contained a de-identified subject ID, COVID-19 status, age in years and sex. Subjects who had been exposed to COVID-19, were actively infected with it, or had recovered from it provided the deeply sampled blood TCRbeta repertoires that made up the dataset. The prospective study material was composed of cDNA or gDNA derived from T cells, B-cell-depleted T cells, or PBMCs. HLA class I and class II types, where available, came from metadata supplied by the sample provider rather than from assay-based typing. The samples were drawn from the first 160 participants of the ongoing ImmuneRACE study and from about 1,200 subjects provided by 6 global collaborators. The repertoires were made available in a free public database intended to serve as a resource for research on the immune response to SARS-CoV-2.

To note about this clone: Its antigen has not been determined. Base qualities are not at hand, and no much larger clone is one base apart.

TCRbeta CDR3 regions were amplified from genomic DNA by means of the immunoSEQ Assay, a bias-controlled multiplex PCR. In the paper's pipeline: Nucleated cell counts per sample were estimated from amplification of reference gene primers within the assay. To quantify the absolute abundance of each unique TCRbeta CDR3 rearrangement, sequence reads were collapsed and filtered. For each sample, productive Simpson clonality was calculated as the square root of Simpson's diversity index across productive rearrangements. As stored in TCRdb, this immuneACCESS dataset retains in-frame rearrangements with V and J assigned. A fraction of the clones does not appear; measured against another copy, unresolved V genes explain less than half of the discrepancy, and the remainder lacks a known reason. V, J and clone size were drawn from that table, and D and trimming were deduced from the DNA. Counted in this sample were around 130,000 clones; about 87% of them appeared once. The top ten constitute about 5.8% of the sample.

The collaborating institutions used their own protocols to collect whole blood in K2EDTA tubes. For TCRbeta analysis, collaborator samples were shipped as frozen whole blood, as isolated PBMCs, or as DNA extracted from either sample type. The research as a whole found: How much clinical and demographic metadata was included differed by source and by participant, and the metadata was provided uncurated.

V ends up 3 bases short and J 3 bases short, with an unmatched junction base count of 7. The CDR3 numbers 17 residues from cysteine through phenylalanine. The sequence is cut down to CDR3 DNA, 51 bases in frame from base 1. Reading the germline V gene gives CDR1 KGHSH and CDR2 LQKENI. The TCR sequence derives from a human donor in a cohort sampled during active COVID-19. The V and J genes are TRBV18 and TRBJ2-1; the junction holds 11 bases that match TRBD1. Sequenced material: peripheral blood. The DNA sequence follows: TGTGCCAGCTCACCCCCCCCCGGGACAGGGGGCTACAATGAGCAGTTCTTC. Translated, this is CASSPPPGTGGYNEQFF.